A selection of T cell receptor beta chains follows, all from one sample in a study of T cells in pancreatic ductal adenocarcinoma. Libraries were prepared by immunoSEQ multiplex PCR; TCRdb keeps only in-frame clonotypes and omits some of them. This sample has around 94,000 clones, with roughly 96% found just once. The sequencing sample was made of PBMCs. The receptors stem from a human donor with pancreatic ductal adenocarcinoma. The CDR3 runs from the conserved cysteine through the conserved F or W. D genes are given only for firm matches. The size of a clone is reported for some rows only, either as once, few or many, or as a class for expanded clones.

v_call: TRBV6-6; d_call: .; clone_size: .; j_call: TRBJ2-3; cdr3_nt: TGTGCCAGCAGTACAGAACCGGGAGAAGCGCAGTATTTT; cdr3_aa: CASSTEPGEAQYF
v_call: TRBV30; d_call: TRBD2; clone_size: once; j_call: TRBJ2-1; cdr3_nt: TGTGCCTGGAGCCGCCCGGGACTAGCGACGAATGAGCAGTTCTTC; cdr3_aa: CAWSRPGLATNEQFF
v_call: TRBV19; d_call: TRBD1; clone_size: .; j_call: TRBJ1-5; cdr3_nt: TGTGCCAGTAGTATGGGGGCCGGGACAGCGAATCAGCCCCAGCATTTT; cdr3_aa: CASSMGAGTANQPQHF
v_call: TRBV10-3; d_call: TRBD2; clone_size: .; j_call: TRBJ2-3; cdr3_nt: TGTGCCATCAGCCGAGCGGGAGGGTCAGAAGGTACGCAGTATTTT; cdr3_aa: CAISRAGGSEGTQYF
v_call: TRBV18; d_call: .; clone_size: .; j_call: TRBJ2-5; cdr3_nt: TGTGCCAGCTCACCATACTCAGAGACCCAGTACTTC; cdr3_aa: CASSPYSETQYF
v_call: TRBV9; d_call: TRBD2; clone_size: .; j_call: TRBJ2-2; cdr3_nt: TGTGCCAGCAGCGTCGGGACTAGCGGGACCGGGGAGCTGTTTTTT; cdr3_aa: CASSVGTSGTGELFF
v_call: TRBV7-9; d_call: TRBD2; clone_size: .; j_call: TRBJ2-3; cdr3_nt: TGTGCCAGCAGCCCAGGGACTAGCGGCACAGATACGCAGTATTTT; cdr3_aa: CASSPGTSGTDTQYF
v_call: TRBV5-1; d_call: TRBD1; clone_size: .; j_call: TRBJ2-5; cdr3_nt: TGCGCCAGCAGCTCCGGACAGGGGGCTGAGACCCAGTACTTC; cdr3_aa: CASSSGQGAETQYF
v_call: TRBV6-5; d_call: .; clone_size: .; j_call: TRBJ2-1; cdr3_nt: TGTGCCAGCCAGCGGTTCAGGGGCAATGAGCAGTTCTTC; cdr3_aa: CASQRFRGNEQFF
v_call: TRBV6-1; d_call: .; clone_size: .; j_call: TRBJ1-3; cdr3_nt: TGTGCCAGCAGTGGGACAGCTTCTGGAAACACCATATATTTT; cdr3_aa: CASSGTASGNTIYF
v_call: TRBV19; d_call: TRBD2; clone_size: once; j_call: TRBJ2-1; cdr3_nt: TGTGCCAGTAGTACGGCTAGCGGTTGGGATGGCAATGAGCAGTTCTTC; cdr3_aa: CASSTASGWDGNEQFF
v_call: TRBV18; d_call: .; clone_size: .; j_call: TRBJ2-7; cdr3_nt: TGTGCCAGCTCACCCGGACAAACCCGTGAGCAGTACTTC; cdr3_aa: CASSPGQTREQYF
v_call: TRBV6-7; d_call: .; clone_size: .; j_call: TRBJ2-3; cdr3_nt: TGTGCCAGCAGTTACCCAGGCACCCCTGTCCCCACAGATACGCAGTATTTT; cdr3_aa: CASSYPGTPVPTDTQYF
v_call: TRBV9; d_call: .; clone_size: .; j_call: TRBJ1-1; cdr3_nt: TGTGCCAGCAGCGTAGCCTACAGTTCTGGTGAAGCTTTCTTT; cdr3_aa: CASSVAYSSGEAFF
v_call: TRBV5-6; d_call: TRBD1; clone_size: .; j_call: TRBJ2-5; cdr3_nt: TGTGCCAGCAGCTTGCGGACAGGGAGTTCGGTTGAGACCCAGTACTTC; cdr3_aa: CASSLRTGSSVETQYF
v_call: TRBV29-1; d_call: .; clone_size: .; j_call: TRBJ2-3; cdr3_nt: TGCAGCGTCCTCGGAGGGGGCGGTACAGATACGCAGTATTTT; cdr3_aa: CSVLGGGGTDTQYF
v_call: TRBV5-1; d_call: TRBD2; clone_size: .; j_call: TRBJ2-1; cdr3_nt: TGCGCCAGCAGCCATCCCCGGGAGGACTACAATGAGCAGTTCTTC; cdr3_aa: CASSHPREDYNEQFF